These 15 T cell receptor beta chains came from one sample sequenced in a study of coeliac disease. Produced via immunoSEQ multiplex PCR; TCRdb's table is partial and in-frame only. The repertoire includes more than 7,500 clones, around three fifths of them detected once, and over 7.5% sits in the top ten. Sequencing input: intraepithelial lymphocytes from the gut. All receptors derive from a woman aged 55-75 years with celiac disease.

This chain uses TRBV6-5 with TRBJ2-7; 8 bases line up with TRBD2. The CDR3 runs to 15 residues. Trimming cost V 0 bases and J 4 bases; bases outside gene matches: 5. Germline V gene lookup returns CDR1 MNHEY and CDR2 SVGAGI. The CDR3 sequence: CASSYSIRGGYEQYF. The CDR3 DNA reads TGTGCCAGCAGTTACTCAATTCGGGGGGGTTACGAGCAGTACTTC.

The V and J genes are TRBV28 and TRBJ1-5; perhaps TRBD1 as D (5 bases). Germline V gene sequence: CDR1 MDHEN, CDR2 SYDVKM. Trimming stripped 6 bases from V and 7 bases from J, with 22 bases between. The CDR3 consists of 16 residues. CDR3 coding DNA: TGTGCCAGCAGCGTAACAAGCAACAGGCTTAGCCAGCCCCAGCATTTT. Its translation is CASSVTSNRLSQPQHF.

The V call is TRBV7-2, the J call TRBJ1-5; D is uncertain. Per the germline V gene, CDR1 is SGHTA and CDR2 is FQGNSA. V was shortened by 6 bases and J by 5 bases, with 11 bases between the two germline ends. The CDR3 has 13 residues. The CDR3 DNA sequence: TGTGCCAGCAGGTCGGGAGGATATCAGCCCCAGCATTTT. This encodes CASRSGGYQPQHF.

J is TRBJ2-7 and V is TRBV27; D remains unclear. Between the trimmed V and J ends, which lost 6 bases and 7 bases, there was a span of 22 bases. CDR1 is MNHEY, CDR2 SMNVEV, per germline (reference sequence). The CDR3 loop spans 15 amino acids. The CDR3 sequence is CASRPAHWFTLEQYF. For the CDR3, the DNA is TGTGCCAGCAGACCCGCCCACTGGTTTACCTTAGAGCAGTACTTC.

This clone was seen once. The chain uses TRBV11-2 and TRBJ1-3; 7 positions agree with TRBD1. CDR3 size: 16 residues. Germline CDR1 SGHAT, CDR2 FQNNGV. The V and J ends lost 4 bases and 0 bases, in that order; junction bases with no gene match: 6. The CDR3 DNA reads TGTGCCAGCAGCTCGGGACAGCTAAACTCTGGAAACACCATATATTTT. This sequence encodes CASSSGQLNSGNTIYF.

This CDR3 reads CANKAGQGTTEQYF. In nucleotides, the CDR3 is TGTGCCAACAAGGCGGGACAGGGGACTACCGAGCAGTACTTC. V gene TRBV2 combines with J gene TRBJ2-7, with TRBD1 matching over 10 bases. CDR1 and CDR2 from the germline V gene are SNHLY and FYNNEI. The CDR3 runs to 14 residues. Trimming at V came to 10 bases and at J to 6 bases, leaving 12 bases not matched to a gene.

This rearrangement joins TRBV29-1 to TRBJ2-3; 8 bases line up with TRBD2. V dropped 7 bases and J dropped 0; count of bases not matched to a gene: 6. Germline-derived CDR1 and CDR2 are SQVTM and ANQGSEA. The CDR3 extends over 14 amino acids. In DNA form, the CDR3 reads TGCAGCGCCGCGGGGGGCCGGAGCACAGATACGCAGTATTTT. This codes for CSAAGGRSTDTQYF.

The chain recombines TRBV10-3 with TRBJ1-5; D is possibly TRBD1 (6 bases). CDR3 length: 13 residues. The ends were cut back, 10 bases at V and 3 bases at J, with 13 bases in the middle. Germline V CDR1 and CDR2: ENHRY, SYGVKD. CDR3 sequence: CATTPGDNQPQHF. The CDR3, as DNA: TGTGCCACTACACCAGGGGACAATCAGCCCCAGCATTTT.

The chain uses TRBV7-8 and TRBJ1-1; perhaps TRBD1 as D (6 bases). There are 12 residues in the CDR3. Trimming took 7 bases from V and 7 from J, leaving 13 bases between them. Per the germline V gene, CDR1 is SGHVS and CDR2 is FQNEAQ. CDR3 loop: CASTRGGIEAFF. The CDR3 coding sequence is TGTGCCAGCACCAGGGGTGGGATTGAAGCTTTCTTT.

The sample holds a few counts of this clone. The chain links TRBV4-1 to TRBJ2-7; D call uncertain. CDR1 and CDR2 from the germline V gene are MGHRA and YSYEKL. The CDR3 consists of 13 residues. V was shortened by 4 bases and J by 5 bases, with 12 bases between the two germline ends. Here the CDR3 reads CASSPSGLNEQYF. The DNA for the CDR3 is TGCGCCAGCAGCCCGAGTGGGCTCAACGAGCAGTACTTC.

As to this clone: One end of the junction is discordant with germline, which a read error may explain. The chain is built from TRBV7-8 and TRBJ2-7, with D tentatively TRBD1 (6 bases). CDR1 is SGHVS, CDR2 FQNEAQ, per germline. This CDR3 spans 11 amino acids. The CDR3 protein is CASSMDSHPSF. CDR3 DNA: TGTGCCAGCAGCATGGACAGCCACCCTTCCTTC.

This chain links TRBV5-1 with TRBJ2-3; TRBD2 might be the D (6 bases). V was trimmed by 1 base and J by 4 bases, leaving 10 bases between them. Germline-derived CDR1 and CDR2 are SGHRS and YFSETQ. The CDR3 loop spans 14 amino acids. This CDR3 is CASSLNPGADTQYF. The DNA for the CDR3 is TGCGCCAGCAGCTTGAATCCGGGGGCAGATACGCAGTATTTT.

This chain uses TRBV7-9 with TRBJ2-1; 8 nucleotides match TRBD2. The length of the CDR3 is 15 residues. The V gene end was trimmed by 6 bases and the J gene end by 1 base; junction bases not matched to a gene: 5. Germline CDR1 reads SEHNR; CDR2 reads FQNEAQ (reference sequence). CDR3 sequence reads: CASRSLAGSYNEQFF. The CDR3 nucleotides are TGTGCCAGCAGATCTTTAGCGGGATCCTACAATGAGCAGTTCTTC.

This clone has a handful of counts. CDR3 residues: CASSGARNEQFF. CDR3 nucleotides: TGTGCCAGCAGTGGGGCCAGGAATGAGCAGTTCTTC. The rearrangement joins TRBV27 to TRBJ2-1; D might be TRBD1 (5 bases). This CDR3 has 12 amino acids. Trimming removed 5 bases from V and 7 bases from J, with 9 bases in between. The germline V gene encodes CDR1 MNHEY and CDR2 SMNVEV (reference sequence).

CDR3 protein: CAWGGLAGIDEQFF. The CDR3 bases are TGTGCCTGGGGGGGACTAGCGGGAATCGATGAGCAGTTCTTC. V is TRBV30 and J is TRBJ2-1; TRBD2 aligns across 13 bases. With V trimmed by 5 bases and J by 8 bases, 6 bases remained unmatched. The CDR3 length is 14 residues. Germline assignment: CDR1 GTSNPN and CDR2 SVGIG (reference sequence).